This T cell receptor beta chain was retrieved from a study of human T cells and chemical hapten exposure. The overall study: Slight volume differences across pooled libraries mainly accounted for varying per-sample TCR yields.

MiXCR, run by TCRdb on the RACE reads, gives a single entry per CDR3 protein. The sample records 250,000 to 300,000 distinct CDR3 sequences, approximately 7.5% being singletons. This clonotype has more than one count but fewer than ten. Time point of the sample: pre-sensitization, week 0. As for treatment: therapeutic diphenylcyclopropenone sensitization with weekly scalp DPC. Blood draws preceded each patch test application. The total RNA was obtained from whole blood that was not fractionated. Specimen: whole blood, collected in connection with sensitization to the hapten diphenylcyclopropenone (DPC). This sequence was found in a man between 18 and 29 years old with alopecia areata. Some clones in this sample may be carry-over from other donors' samples.

CDR3 nucleotide sequence: TGCAGCGTTGGCCCCCGGGGGGGAGAGACCCAGTACTTC. Its translation is CSVGPRGGETQYF. V gene TRBV29-1 combines with J gene TRBJ2-5, with 8 positions matching TRBD2. Germline V gene lookup returns CDR1 SQVTM and CDR2 ANQGSEA. The trim removed 4 bases at V and 4 bases at J, leaving 5 bases unmatched. This CDR3 is built from 13 residues.